The T cell receptor (beta chain) under discussion was sequenced for a study of T cell responses to AZD1222 COVID-19 vaccine (dated by TCRdb to the early 2020s). Context from the whole study: A total of 230 or so trial participants underwent TCR sequencing, of whom 200 to 220 received two doses of AZD1222 and about 25 received two doses of the MenACWY control vaccine. Trial participants were enrolled by age into subgroups of 18-55, 56-69 and 70-plus years, and around 150, 28 and 57 TCR-sequenced participants, respectively, were included in these subgroups.

General conclusions and limits of the study: Participants were mostly white British and included more females than males, and it was suggested by the authors that clonal diversity may have been underestimated. Reportedly, almost half of the unique spike-specific TCRs recognized epitopes lying outside the regions that are mutated in the B.1.351 and B.1.1.7 variants. The whole spike protein was spanned by vaccine-associated CD4 TCRs, and dominant responses were seen in regions 160-218 and 743-854. After two AZD1222 doses, both the breadth and the depth of spike-specific TCRs were significantly higher than at day 0 and than in MenACWY recipients. Only five to seven AZD1222 recipients were SARS-CoV-2 seropositive at baseline, limiting conclusions about previously exposed vaccinees. The 56-69-year group was small, and its depth increase did not reach significance, likely because of low power. Because no day 14 peak-response samples were available, the repertoires could be characterized only after the peak T cell response.

Clipping removes 5 bases from V and 1 base from J, with 3 as the unmatched junction base count. The CDR3 holds 15 amino acids from the cysteine to the phenylalanine. The sequence is cut down to CDR3 DNA, 45 bases in frame from base 1. The germline V gene encodes CDR1 MNHEY and CDR2 SVGEGT. The time point label, as the study defines it: baseline before first vaccination. The sample's treatment or condition label, in plain terms: meningococcal conjugate vaccine given as trial control. Samples from vaccinated people were obtained from the UK trials COV001 and COV002, which included a single-blind randomized controlled phase 2/3 trial of AZD1222 (ChAdOx1 nCoV-19) in healthy adults. Trial participant PBMC samples were collected at day 0 and day 28 after the second dose for TCRbeta chain sequencing. On this clone: Which antigen it targets is not known. Qualities for individual bases were not recorded, and no much larger clone is one base off.

The CDR3 regions of human TCRbeta chains were subjected to immunosequencing. From the authors' description of their analysis: Repertoire TCRs were checked for matches against a reference library of SARS-CoV-2-specific TCRs that had been generated using the MIRA antigen-specificity platform. Breadth was defined as the fraction of unique TCRs that were SARS-CoV-2-associated, and depth was defined as the fraction of total T cells that were SARS-CoV-2-associated. Using the MIRA data, every spike-specific TCR was mapped to the spike region that the TCR reacted to and assigned to either a CD4 or a CD8 class. Log10-transformed breadth and depth values were compared by one-way ANOVA with Sidak's multiple comparisons tests. What TCRdb holds here is the immuneACCESS table cut down to in-frame rearrangements. Part of the clones is not present; checked against another copy, under half of the missing clones reflect an unresolved V gene, and the others are unexplained. V, J and clone size were drawn from that table, and D and trimming were deduced from the DNA. For this sample there are around 100,000 clones; approximately 87% appear just once. Clones ranked in the top ten supply 4% to 4.5% of the sample.

This sample comprised peripheral blood, obtained on day 0 of MenACWY control vaccination. The rearranged chain carries TRBV6-2 or TRBV6-3 and TRBJ2-7; TRBD2 aligns with 12 central bases. This TCR derives from an adult in good health. The sequenced DNA is TGTGCCAGCAGTCCACTAGCGGGGGGTTCCTACGAGCAGTACTTC. Its translation is CASSPLAGGSYEQYF.